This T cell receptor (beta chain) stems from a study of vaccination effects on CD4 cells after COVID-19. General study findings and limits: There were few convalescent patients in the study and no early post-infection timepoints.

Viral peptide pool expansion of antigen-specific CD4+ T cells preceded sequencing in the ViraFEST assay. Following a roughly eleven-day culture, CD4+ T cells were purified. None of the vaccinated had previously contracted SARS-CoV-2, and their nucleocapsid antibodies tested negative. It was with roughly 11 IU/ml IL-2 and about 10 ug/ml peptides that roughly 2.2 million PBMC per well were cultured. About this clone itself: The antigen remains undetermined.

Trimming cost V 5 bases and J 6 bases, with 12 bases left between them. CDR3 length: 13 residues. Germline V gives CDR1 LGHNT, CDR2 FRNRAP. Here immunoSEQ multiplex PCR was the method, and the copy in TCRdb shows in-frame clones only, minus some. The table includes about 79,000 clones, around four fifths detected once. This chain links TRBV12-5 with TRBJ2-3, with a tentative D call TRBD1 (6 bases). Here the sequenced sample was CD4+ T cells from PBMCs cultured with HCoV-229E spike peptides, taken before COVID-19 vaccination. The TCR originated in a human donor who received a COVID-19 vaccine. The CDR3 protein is CASGPSGEDTQYF. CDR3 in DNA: TGTGCTAGTGGTCCATCAGGGGAGGATACGCAGTATTTT.